This T cell receptor (beta chain) stems from a study of PD-L1 blockade in urothelial cancer. On the study more broadly: The patients' atezolizumab therapy, 1,200 mg intravenously every 3 weeks, started in 2014. Before enrollment, 0 to 3 chemotherapy regimens had been given to patients.

Indicated time point: peripheral blood 6 weeks after treatment start. This clone was seen once. What it binds is unknown. General study results and limits: Patients who had durable benefit saw their tumor-associated blood clones expand more at 3 weeks.

Every PCR got spiked synthetic TCR analog templates. Here immunoSEQ multiplex PCR was the method, and the copy in TCRdb shows in-frame clones only, minus some. The profile shows 23,000 or so clones, 82% of them singletons. The TCR was taken from a man aged 70-80 years with urothelial cancer. The specimen comprised PBMCs, sampled around atezolizumab (anti-PD-L1) treatment.

CDR3 region: CASSQELTGNDEQFF. The CDR3 nucleotides are TGTGCCAGCAGCCAAGAATTAACGGGGAACGATGAGCAGTTCTTC. This sequence joins TRBV4-2 and TRBJ2-1, with D possibly being TRBD2 (5 bases). The germline CDR1 and CDR2 sequences are LGHNA and YNFKEQ. The length of the CDR3 is 15 residues. V was pared by 0 bases and J by 8 bases, with 14 bases between.